These 7 T cell receptor beta chains came from one sample sequenced in a study of control samples from healthy donors and cancer patients. TCRdb keeps only in-frame clones here, not all; method: immunoSEQ multiplex PCR. The sample shows about 220,000 clones, roughly 94% of them seen only once. The material sequenced was blood. The receptors were gathered from a man aged 45 to 65 in good health.

The chain carries TRBV7-8 and TRBJ1-1; unclear D gene. Germline assignment: CDR1 SGHVS and CDR2 FQNEAQ. The CDR3 extends over 13 amino acids. With 5 bases removed from V and 2 bases from J, the gap between germline ends came to 9 bases. CDR3 sequence (DNA): TGTGCCAGCAGCCCTGGACGAAACACTGAAGCTTTCTTT. Residues: CASSPGRNTEAFF.

The V and J genes are TRBV29-1 and TRBJ1-1, with 9 bases that match TRBD1. The germline V gene has CDR1 SQVTM and CDR2 ANQGSEA. V trimming: 6 bases; J trimming: 2 bases; junction bases outside the gene matches: 13. The CDR3 totals 16 residues. CDR3 coding DNA: TGCAGCGTCCGTAGGACAGGGGATGTTGTCAACACTGAAGCTTTCTTT. Protein product: CSVRRTGDVVNTEAFF.

V gene TRBV5-1 combines with J gene TRBJ1-6, with D possibly being TRBD1 (5 bases). The CDR3 consists of 16 residues. The V gene lost 0 bases and the J gene lost 7 bases, with 14 bases spanning the gap. Germline V CDR1 and CDR2: SGHRS, YFSETQ. The CDR3 DNA is TGCGCCAGCAGCTTGGGAGGTACAGGTCGGAATTCACCCCTCCACTTT. Encoded protein: CASSLGGTGRNSPLHF.

The chain uses TRBV25-1 and TRBJ1-4; D gene ambiguous. This CDR3 region has 12 residues. V lost 1 base to trimming and J lost 7 bases, with 4 bases between them. CDR1 is MGHDK and CDR2 is SYGVNS in the germline V gene. The CDR3 coding sequence is TGTGCCAGCAGTGAATTTGGTGAAAAACTGTTTTTT. This translates into CASSEFGEKLFF.

This chain links TRBV5-4 with TRBJ2-5; no definite D call. Germline V gene lookup returns CDR1 SGHNT and CDR2 YYREEE (reference sequence). Trimming left V 1 base short and J 2 bases short, with 9 bases between. This CDR3 has 14 amino acids. Here the CDR3 DNA reads TGTGCCAGCAGCTTGTCGGCAGATCAAGAGACCCAGTACTTC. Amino acids: CASSLSADQETQYF.

The sample holds one count of this clone. The V gene is TRBV30, the J gene TRBJ1-6; D call uncertain. This CDR3 is built from 13 residues. Trimming pared 3 bases from V and 13 bases from J, leaving 16 bases between. CDR1 and CDR2 from the germline V gene are GTSNPN and SVGIG (reference sequence). The CDR3 DNA reads TGTGCCTGGAGATACGGACTCGTTTATCCCCTCCACTTT. Translating gives CAWRYGLVYPLHF.

The CDR3 region is CATSRGAGLLNEQFF. CDR3 nucleotide sequence: TGTGCCACCAGCAGAGGGGCGGGACTCTTAAATGAGCAGTTCTTC. The genes are TRBV15 and TRBJ2-1; weak D call: TRBD2 (6 bases). The germline CDR1 and CDR2 sequences are LNHNV and YYDKDF (reference sequence). Trimming stripped 1 base from V and 7 bases from J, with 14 bases between. This CDR3 contains 15 residues.